This record covers a single T cell receptor (beta chain). What it binds is not known. UMI labels and 5' RACE were used to prepare the TRB cDNA libraries. Using the 5' RACE reads, TCRdb records one entry per CDR3 protein without DNA. The sample table sets out about 98,000 distinct CDR3 sequences. The entry originates in a study of CXCR3-negative and CXCR3-positive naive CD8 T cells. About the study: Sequencing brought in around 140 million TRB reads altogether, and each library got about 1.5 +/- 0.3 million. General study findings and limits: Hydrophobicity was higher for TRB CDR3s found in CXCR3-positive naive cells than in CXCR3-negative naive cells. Cryopreservation partially lowered CXCR3 expression, so most assays used fresh PBMCs. Similar levels of surface CD5 were seen between naive subsets; TCR strength was inferred from TRB CDR3 properties.

Germline loops: CDR1 LGHDT, CDR2 YNNKEL (reference sequence). The CDR3 has 17 amino acids. Sample: naive CXCR3+ CD8+ T cells from blood. Subset reported: CD45RO-CCR7+CD27+CD95- naive CD8+ T cells expressing CXCR3 (TNR3+). The sequence came from a human donor in good health. Some clones in this sample may be carry-over from other donors' samples. The chain uses TRBV3-1 and TRBJ2-1; TCRdb calls TRBD1, which cannot be checked without DNA. This CDR3 is CASSQDRGRSSYNEQFF.